This note documents a single T cell receptor (beta chain) sequence. Its antigen remains unknown. In the authors' methods: Clinicopathological groups supplied CDR3 differences that were used to build a distant-metastasis classifier for papillary thyroid cancer. TCRdb redid the clone calls on the PCR reads using MiXCR. These V and J calls derive from TCRdb rather than the authors' analysis. The repertoire includes about 35,000 clones, 33% of them detected once, and about 16% sits in the top ten. This entry is derived from a study of metastatic and nonmetastatic thyroid tumors. Study-level information: Comparison of repertoires was carried out across blood and tumor or nodule tissue from malignant and benign thyroid patients.

Germline V gene data show CDR1 as SEHNR and CDR2 as FQNEAQ (reference sequence). The CDR3 extends over 13 amino acids. V dropped 5 bases and J dropped 0 bases, with 8 bases sitting between them. Findings of the study overall: According to reports, the diversity of TCR beta was significantly higher in malignant thyroid tumors than in benign nodules, and this held in both blood and tumor samples.

Every patient underwent thyroid surgery untreated. Source material: tumor tissue. The V call is TRBV7-9, the J call TRBJ2-7; perhaps TRBD1 as D (6 bases). This receptor was identified in a female donor with papillary thyroid cancer or a benign thyroid nodule (not recorded which). Some clones in this sample may be carry-over from other donors' samples. The CDR3 coding sequence is TGTGCCAGCAGCCACAGGGTCTCCTACGAGCAGTACTTC. Translated, it gives CASSHRVSYEQYF. Full variable domain (remainder filled in from reference TRBV7-9 and TRBJ2-7): DTGVSQNPRHKITKRGQNVTFRCDPISEHNRLYWYRQTLGQGPEFLTYFQNEAQLEKSRLLSDRFSAERPKGSFSTLEIQRTEQGDSAMYLCASSHRVSYEQYFGPGTRLTVT.